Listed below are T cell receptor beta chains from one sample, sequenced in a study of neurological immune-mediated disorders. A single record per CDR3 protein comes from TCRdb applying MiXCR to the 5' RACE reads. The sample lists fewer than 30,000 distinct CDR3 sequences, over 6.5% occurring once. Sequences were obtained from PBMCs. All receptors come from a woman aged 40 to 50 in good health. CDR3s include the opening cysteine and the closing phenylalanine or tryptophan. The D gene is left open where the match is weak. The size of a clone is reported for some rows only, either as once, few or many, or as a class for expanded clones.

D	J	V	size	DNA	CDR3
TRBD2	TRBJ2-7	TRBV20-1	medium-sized	TGCAGTGCTAGAAGTCTAGCGGGAGCCTACGAGCAGTACTTC	CSARSLAGAYEQYF
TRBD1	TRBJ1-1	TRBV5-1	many	TGCGCCAGCAGCTTGGTTACTTCCATGAGAGGACAGGGCGGCACTGAAGCTTTCTTT	CASSLVTSMRGQGGTEAFF
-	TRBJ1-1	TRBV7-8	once	TGTGCCAGCAGACCAGGAAACATGAACACTGAAGCTTTCTTT	CASRPGNMNTEAFF
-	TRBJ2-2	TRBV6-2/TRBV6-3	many	TGTGCCGGATCCCTTCAGGGAAGGGTGGAGACCGGGGAGCTGTTTTTT	CAGSLQGRVETGELFF
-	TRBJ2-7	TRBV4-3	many	TGCGCCAGCAGCCAAGGGGGAGGGGGCTCCTACGAGCAGTACTTC	CASSQGGGGSYEQYF
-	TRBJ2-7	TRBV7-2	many	TGTGCCAGCAGCTTAGTACCTATCTCCTACGAGCAGTACTTC	CASSLVPISYEQYF
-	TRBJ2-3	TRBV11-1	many	TGTGCCAGCAGCTTGGAAGGAAGGGGGTTCACAGATACGCAGTATTTT	CASSLEGRGFTDTQYF
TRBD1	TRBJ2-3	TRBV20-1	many	TGCAGTGCTAGCGGGACAGCAGAAACAGATACGCAGTATTTT	CSASGTAETDTQYF
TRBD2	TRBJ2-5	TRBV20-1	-	TGCAGTGCTACCGAGACTAGCGGGAGTCAAGAGACCCAGTACTTC	CSATETSGSQETQYF
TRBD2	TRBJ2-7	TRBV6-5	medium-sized	TGTGCCAGCAGTTTCGTTAGCGGGAGCTACGAGCAGTACTTC	CASSFVSGSYEQYF
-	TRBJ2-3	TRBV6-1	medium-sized	TGTGCCAGCAGTGAATCCAGGGCAGATACGCAGTATTTT	CASSESRADTQYF
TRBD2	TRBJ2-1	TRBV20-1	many	TGCAGTGCTAGAGGAGGGCTAGCGGGAGTCTTTGAGCAGTTCTTC	CSARGGLAGVFEQFF
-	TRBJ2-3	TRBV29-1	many	TGCAGCGTTGATGATGGGGGAGATACGCAGTATTTT	CSVDDGGDTQYF
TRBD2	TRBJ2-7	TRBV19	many	TGTGCCAGTAGCACCCCTCCCGGGACTAGCTCCCCCACCTCCGAGCAGTACTTC	CASSTPPGTSSPTSEQYF
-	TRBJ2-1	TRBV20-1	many	TGCAGTGCTAGAGACCGTGATGAGCAGTTCTTC	CSARDRDEQFF
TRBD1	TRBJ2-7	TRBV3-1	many	TGTGCCAGCAGCCAACAACAGGGGGCGGGGGAGCAGTACTTC	CASSQQQGAGEQYF
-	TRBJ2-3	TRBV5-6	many	TGTGCCAGCAGCTTGGGAAAAGGGGTAGGGGATACGCAGTATTTT	CASSLGKGVGDTQYF
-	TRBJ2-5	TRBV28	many	TGTGCCAGCAGTTTCCTTACTATCCGGGGAGGACGGGAGACCCAGTACTTC	CASSFLTIRGGRETQYF
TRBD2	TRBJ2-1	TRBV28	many	TGTGCCAGCAGTCCAGCGGGAGGGATCTACAATGAGCAGTTCTTC	CASSPAGGIYNEQFF
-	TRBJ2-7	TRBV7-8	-	TGTGCCAGCAGCCCGATACTTCTCTACGAGCAGTACTTC	CASSPILLYEQYF
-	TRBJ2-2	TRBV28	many	TGTGCCAGCAGCCCCTACGGACAGACCGGGGAGCTGTTTTTT	CASSPYGQTGELFF
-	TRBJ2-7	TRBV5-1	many	TGCGCCAGCAGCTTCGGTCCCGCCGTAGGGCTAGCGAACTCCTACGAGCAGTACTTC	CASSFGPAVGLANSYEQYF
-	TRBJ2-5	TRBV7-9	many	TGTGCCAGCAGCTCCCCATGGGGTGAGACCCAGTACTTC	CASSSPWGETQYF
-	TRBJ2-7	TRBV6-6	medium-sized	TGTGCCAGCAGTTACGGGGGCTGGGAGCAGTACTTC	CASSYGGWEQYF